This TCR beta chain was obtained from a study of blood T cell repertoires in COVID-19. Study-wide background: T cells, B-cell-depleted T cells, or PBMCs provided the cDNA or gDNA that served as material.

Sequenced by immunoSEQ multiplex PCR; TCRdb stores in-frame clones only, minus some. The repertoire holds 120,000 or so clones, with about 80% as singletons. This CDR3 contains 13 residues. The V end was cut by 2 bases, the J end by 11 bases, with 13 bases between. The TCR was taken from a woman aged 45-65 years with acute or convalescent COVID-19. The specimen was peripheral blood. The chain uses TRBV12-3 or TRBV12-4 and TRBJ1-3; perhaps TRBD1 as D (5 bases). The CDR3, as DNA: TGTGCCAGCAGTTTAATTCAGGGAGGACCCATATATTTT. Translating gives CASSLIQGGPIYF.